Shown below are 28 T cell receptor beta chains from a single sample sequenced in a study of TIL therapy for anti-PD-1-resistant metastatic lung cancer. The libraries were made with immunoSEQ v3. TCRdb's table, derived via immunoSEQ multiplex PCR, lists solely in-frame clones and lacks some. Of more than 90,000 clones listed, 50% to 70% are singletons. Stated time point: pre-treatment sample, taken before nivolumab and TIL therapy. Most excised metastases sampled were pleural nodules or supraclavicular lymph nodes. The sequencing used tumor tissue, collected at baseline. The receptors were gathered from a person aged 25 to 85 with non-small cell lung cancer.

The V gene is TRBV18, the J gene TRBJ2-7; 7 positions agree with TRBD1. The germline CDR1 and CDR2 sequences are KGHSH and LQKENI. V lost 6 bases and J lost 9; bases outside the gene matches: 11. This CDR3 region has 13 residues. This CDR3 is CASSLERGPAQYF. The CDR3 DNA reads TGTGCCAGCTCCCTGGAAAGGGGGCCGGCGCAGTACTTC.

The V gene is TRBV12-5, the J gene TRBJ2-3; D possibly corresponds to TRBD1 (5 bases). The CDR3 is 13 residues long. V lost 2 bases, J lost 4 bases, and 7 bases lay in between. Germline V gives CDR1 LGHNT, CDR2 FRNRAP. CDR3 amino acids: CASGLQGPDTQYF. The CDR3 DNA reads TGTGCTAGTGGTTTGCAGGGCCCAGATACGCAGTATTTT. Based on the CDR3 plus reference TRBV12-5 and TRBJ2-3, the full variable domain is DARVTQTPRHKVTEMGQEVTMRCQPILGHNTVFWYRQTMMQGLELLAYFRNRAPLDDSGMPKDRFSAEMPDATLATLKIQPSEPRDSAVYFCASGLQGPDTQYFGPGTRLTVL.

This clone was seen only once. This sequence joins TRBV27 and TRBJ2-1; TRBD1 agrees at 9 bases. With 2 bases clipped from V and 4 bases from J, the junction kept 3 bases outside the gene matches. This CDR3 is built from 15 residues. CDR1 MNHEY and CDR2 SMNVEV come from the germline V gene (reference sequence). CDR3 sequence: CASSLAGTGYNEQFF. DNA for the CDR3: TGTGCCAGCAGTTTAGCCGGGACAGGGTACAATGAGCAGTTCTTC.

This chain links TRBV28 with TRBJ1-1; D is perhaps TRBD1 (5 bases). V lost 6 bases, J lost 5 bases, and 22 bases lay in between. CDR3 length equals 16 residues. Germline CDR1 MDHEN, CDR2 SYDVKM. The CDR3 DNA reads TGTGCCAGCAGCCCTCCAGCGAGCCCCGGGGGAACTGAAGCTTTCTTT. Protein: CASSPPASPGGTEAFF. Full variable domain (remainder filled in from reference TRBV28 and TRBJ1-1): DVKVTQSSRYLVKRTGEKVFLECVQDMDHENMFWYRQDPGLGLRLIYFSYDVKMKEKGDIPEGYSVSREKKERFSLILESASTNQTSMYLCASSPPASPGGTEAFFGQGTRLTVV.

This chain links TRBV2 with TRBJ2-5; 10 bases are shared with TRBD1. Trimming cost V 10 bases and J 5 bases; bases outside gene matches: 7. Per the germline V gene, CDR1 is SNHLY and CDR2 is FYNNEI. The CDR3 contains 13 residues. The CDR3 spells CATTTGGRETQYF. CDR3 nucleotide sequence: TGTGCCACAACGACAGGGGGCAGGGAGACCCAGTACTTC.

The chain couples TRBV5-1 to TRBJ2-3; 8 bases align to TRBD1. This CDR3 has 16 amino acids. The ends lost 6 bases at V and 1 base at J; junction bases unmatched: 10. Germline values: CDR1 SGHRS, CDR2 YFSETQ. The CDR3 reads CASTPWAGQGTDTQYF. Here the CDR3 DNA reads TGCGCCAGCACCCCCTGGGCGGGACAGGGCACAGATACGCAGTATTTT. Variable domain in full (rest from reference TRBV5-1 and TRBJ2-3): KAGVTQTPRYLIKTRGQQVTLSCSPISGHRSVSWYQQTPGQGLQFLFEYFSETQRNKGNFPGRFSGRQFSNSRSEMNVSTLELGDSALYLCASTPWAGQGTDTQYFGPGTRLTVL.

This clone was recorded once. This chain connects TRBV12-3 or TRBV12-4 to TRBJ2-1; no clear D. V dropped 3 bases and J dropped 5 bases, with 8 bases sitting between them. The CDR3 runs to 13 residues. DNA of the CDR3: TGTGCCAGCAGTTTTGGGTTCCACAATGAGCAGTTCTTC. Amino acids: CASSFGFHNEQFF.

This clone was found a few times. The CDR3 nucleotides are TGTGCCAGCAGGACTAGCGGGGGGCTTTACAATGAGCAGTTCTTC. It specifies CASRTSGGLYNEQFF. The chain carries TRBV6-5 and TRBJ2-1, with 13 bases identical to TRBD2. This CDR3 region has 15 residues. Germline CDR1 reads MNHEY; CDR2 reads SVGAGI. Trimming cost V 6 bases and J 4 bases; bases outside gene matches: 3.

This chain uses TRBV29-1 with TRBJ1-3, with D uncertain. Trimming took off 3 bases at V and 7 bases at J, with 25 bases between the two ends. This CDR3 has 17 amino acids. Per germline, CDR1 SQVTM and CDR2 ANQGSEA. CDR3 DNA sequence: TGCAGCGTTGATCGCGCGAGCGGGATCGGATTCACCAACACCATATATTTT. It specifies CSVDRASGIGFTNTIYF. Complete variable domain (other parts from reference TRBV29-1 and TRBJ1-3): SAVISQKPSRDICQRGTSLTIQCQVDSQVTMMFWYRQQPGQSLTLIATANQGSEATYESGFVIDKFPISRPNLTFSTLTVSNMSPEDSSIYLCSVDRASGIGFTNTIYFGEGSWLTVV.

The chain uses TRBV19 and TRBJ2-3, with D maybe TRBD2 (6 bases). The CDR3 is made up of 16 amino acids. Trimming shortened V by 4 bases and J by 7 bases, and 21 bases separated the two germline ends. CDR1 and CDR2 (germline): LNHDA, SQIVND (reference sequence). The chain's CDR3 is CASSRAAGKASYTQYF. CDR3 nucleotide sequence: TGTGCCAGTAGTAGGGCAGCGGGCAAGGCCTCTTATACGCAGTATTTT.

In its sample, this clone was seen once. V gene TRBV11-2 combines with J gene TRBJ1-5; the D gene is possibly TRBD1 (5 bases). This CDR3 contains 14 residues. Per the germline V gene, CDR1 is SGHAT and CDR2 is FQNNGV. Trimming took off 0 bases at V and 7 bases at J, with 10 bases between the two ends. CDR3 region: CASSLDQGSQPQHF. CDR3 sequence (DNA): TGTGCCAGCAGCTTAGATCAGGGTAGCCAGCCCCAGCATTTT.

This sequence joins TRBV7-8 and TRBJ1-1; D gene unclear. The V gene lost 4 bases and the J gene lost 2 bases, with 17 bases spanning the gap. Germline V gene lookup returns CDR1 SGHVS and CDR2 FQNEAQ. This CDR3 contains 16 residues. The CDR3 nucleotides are TGTGCCAGCAGCTCTCAGGCTGCGACGATAAACACTGAAGCTTTCTTT. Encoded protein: CASSSQAATINTEAFF.

In DNA, the CDR3 is TGTGCCAGCGGTAACTTTAACACAGATACGCAGTATTTT. It is translated as CASGNFNTDTQYF. The gene calls are TRBV6-2 or TRBV6-3 and TRBJ2-3; no clear D gene. V shed 8 bases and J shed 2 bases, with 11 bases lying between them. Germline assignment: CDR1 MNHEY and CDR2 SVGEGT. The CDR3 runs 13 residues.

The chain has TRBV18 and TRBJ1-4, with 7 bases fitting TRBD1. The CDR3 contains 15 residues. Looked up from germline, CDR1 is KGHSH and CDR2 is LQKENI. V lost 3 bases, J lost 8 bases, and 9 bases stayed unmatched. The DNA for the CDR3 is TGTGCCAGCTCACCGGGACAGCTGCTCCCCGAAAAACTGTTTTTT. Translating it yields CASSPGQLLPEKLFF. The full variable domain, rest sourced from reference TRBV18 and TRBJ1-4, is NAGVMQNPRHLVRRRGQEARLRCSPMKGHSHVYWYRQLPEEGLKFMVYLQKENIIDESGMPKERFSAEFPKEGPSILRIQQVVRGDSAAYFCASSPGQLLPEKLFFGSGTQLSVL.

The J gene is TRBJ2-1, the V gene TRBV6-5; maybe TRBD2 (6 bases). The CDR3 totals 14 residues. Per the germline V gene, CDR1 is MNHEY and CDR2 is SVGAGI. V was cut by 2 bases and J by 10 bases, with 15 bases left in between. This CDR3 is CASSYGGTPQEQFF. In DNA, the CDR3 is TGTGCCAGCAGTTACGGGGGGACCCCTCAGGAGCAGTTCTTC.

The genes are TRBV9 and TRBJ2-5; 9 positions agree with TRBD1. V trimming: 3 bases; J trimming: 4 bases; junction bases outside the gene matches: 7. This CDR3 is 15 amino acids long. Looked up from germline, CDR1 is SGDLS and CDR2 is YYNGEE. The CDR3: CASSGLQGALETQYF. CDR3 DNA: TGTGCCAGCAGCGGCTTACAGGGGGCCTTAGAGACCCAGTACTTC.

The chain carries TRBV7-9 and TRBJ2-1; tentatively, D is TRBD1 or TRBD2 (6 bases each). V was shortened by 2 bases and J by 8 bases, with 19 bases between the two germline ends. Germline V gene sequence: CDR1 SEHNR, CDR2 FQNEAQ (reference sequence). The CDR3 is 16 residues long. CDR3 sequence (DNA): TGTGCCAGCAGCTTAAGGCGGGGTGCTAACAGGGATGAGCAGTTCTTC. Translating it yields CASSLRRGANRDEQFF.

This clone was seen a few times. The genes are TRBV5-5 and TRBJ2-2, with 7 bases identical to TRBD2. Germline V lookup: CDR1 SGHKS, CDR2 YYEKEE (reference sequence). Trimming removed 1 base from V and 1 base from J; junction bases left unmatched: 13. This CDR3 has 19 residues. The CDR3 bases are TGTGCCAGCAGCTTGAAGCCCATTTCTAGCGGAGTGAACACCGGGGAGCTGTTTTTT. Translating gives CASSLKPISSGVNTGELFF.

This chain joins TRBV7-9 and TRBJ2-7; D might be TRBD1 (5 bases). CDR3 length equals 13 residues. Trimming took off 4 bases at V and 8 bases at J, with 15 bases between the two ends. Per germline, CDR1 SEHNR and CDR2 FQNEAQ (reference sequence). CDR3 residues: CASSYKTAPQQYF. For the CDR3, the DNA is TGTGCCAGCAGCTATAAGACAGCCCCTCAGCAGTACTTC.

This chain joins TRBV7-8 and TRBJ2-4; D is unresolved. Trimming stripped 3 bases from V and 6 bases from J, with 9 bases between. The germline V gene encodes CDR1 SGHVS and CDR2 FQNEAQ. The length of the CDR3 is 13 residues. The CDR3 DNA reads TGTGCCAGCAGCTTGGGTCAGCTAAACATTCAGTACTTC. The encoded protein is CASSLGQLNIQYF.

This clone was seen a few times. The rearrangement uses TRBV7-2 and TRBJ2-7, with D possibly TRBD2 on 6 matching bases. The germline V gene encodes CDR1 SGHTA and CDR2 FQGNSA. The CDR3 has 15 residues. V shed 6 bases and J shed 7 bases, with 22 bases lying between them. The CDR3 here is CASSLTPTGAGEQYF. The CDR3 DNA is TGTGCCAGCAGTCTAACCCCAACTGGCGCGGGGGAGCAGTACTTC.

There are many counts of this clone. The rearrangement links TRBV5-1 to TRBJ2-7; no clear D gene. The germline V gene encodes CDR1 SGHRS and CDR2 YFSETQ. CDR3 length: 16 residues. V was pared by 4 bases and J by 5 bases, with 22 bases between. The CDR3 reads CASSAVLNSPQNEQYF. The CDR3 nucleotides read TGCGCCAGCAGCGCAGTCCTAAACAGTCCTCAGAACGAGCAGTACTTC.

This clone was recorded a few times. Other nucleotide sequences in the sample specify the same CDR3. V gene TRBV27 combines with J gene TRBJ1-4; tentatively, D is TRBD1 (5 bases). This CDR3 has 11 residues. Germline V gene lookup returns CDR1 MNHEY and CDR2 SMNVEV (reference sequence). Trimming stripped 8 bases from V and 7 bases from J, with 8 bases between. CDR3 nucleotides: TGTGCCAGCCGTAGGGGTGAAAAACTGTTTTTT. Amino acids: CASRRGEKLFF.

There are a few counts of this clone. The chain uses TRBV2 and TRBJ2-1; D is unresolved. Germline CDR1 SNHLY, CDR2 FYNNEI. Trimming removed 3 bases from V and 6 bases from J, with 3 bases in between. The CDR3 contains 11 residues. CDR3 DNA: TGTGCCAGCAGTGACCTCAATGAGCAGTTCTTC. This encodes CASSDLNEQFF.

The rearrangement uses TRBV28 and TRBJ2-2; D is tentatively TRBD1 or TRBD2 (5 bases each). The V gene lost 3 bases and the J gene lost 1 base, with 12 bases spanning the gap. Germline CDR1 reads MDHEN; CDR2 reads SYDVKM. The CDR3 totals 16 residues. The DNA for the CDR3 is TGTGCCAGCAGTTTGGGACGACGCCAGAACACCGGGGAGCTGTTTTTT. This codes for CASSLGRRQNTGELFF.

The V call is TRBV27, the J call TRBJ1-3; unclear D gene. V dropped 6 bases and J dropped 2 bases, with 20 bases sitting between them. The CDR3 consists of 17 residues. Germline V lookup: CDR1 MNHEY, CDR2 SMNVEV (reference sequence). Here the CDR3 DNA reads TGTGCCAGCAGCCGGGCCCGGGTCTCCGGGACTGGAAACACCATATATTTT. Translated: CASSRARVSGTGNTIYF.

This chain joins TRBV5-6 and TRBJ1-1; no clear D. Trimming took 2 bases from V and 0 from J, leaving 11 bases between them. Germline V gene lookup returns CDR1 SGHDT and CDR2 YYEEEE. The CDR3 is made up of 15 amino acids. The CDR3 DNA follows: TGTGCCAGCAGCTTAGGCAGTCGAATGAACACTGAAGCTTTCTTT. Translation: CASSLGSRMNTEAFF.

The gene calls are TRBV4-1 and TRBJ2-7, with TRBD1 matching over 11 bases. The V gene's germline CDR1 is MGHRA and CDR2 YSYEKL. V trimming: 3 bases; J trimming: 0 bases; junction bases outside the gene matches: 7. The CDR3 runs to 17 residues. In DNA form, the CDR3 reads TGCGCCAGCAGCCACCCTCAGGGACAGGGGGGCTCCTACGAGCAGTACTTC. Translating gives CASSHPQGQGGSYEQYF.